This record looks at one T cell receptor beta chain sequence and its context. Its matching antigen is unknown. The junction and the germline gene differ at one end; a read error may be behind it. PCR primers comprised 60 Vbeta and 13 Jbeta primers. Assay used: immunoSEQ multiplex PCR; TCRdb lists only in-frame clones, some missing. The table records fewer than 250,000 clones, over 65% of them present only once. The entry originates in a study of cytomegalovirus exposure and HLA in healthy donors. Study results and caveats: Information on immune exposure was restricted to one variable (CMV serostatus).

CDR1 is SEHNR and CDR2 is FQNEAQ in the germline V gene (reference sequence). There are 16 residues in the CDR3. Material for sequencing was PBMCs. The TCR comes from a man between 18 and 35 years old in good health and CMV-seronegative. The chain employs TRBV7-9 and TRBJ1-5, with 8 bases identical to TRBD1. The CDR3 loop reads CSSSLGSTGDRQPQHF. CDR3 DNA: TGTTCCAGCAGCTTAGGCTCGACAGGGGATCGACAGCCCCAGCATTTT.